Listed below are T cell receptor beta chains from one sample, sequenced in a study of blood T cell repertoires in COVID-19. The data were produced by immunoSEQ multiplex PCR, yet TCRdb's version contains in-frame clones alone and is incomplete. The table lists more than 85,000 clones, over 60% of them singletons. The sample was peripheral blood. These receptors were obtained from a woman of 80 years or more with active or convalescent COVID-19. CDR3s include the opening cysteine and the closing phenylalanine or tryptophan. A D gene is named only where the DNA matches it firmly. For some rows the clone size is stated as once, few or many, or as a class when expanded; others skip it.

clone_size	d_call	v_call	j_call	cdr3_aa	cdr3_nt
.	.	TRBV7-3	TRBJ2-1	CASSLSGGRLYNEQFF	TGTGCCAGCAGCTTAAGTGGTGGCAGGCTCTACAATGAGCAGTTCTTC
.	TRBD2	TRBV5-4	TRBJ2-1	CASSLFAGGEGSEQFF	TGTGCCAGCAGCTTGTTCGCGGGAGGGGAGGGCAGTGAGCAGTTCTTC
.	.	TRBV5-1	TRBJ2-2	CASSLGWGLTGELFF	TGCGCCAGCAGCTTGGGTTGGGGGCTCACCGGGGAGCTGTTTTTT
few	TRBD2	TRBV2	TRBJ2-7	CASSERAGGTYEQYF	TGTGCCAGCAGTGAAAGGGCGGGAGGGACCTACGAGCAGTACTTC
.	.	TRBV7-8	TRBJ1-4	CASSLQSGGFEKLFF	TGTGCCAGCAGCTTACAGTCGGGGGGCTTTGAAAAACTGTTTTTT
.	TRBD2	TRBV7-6	TRBJ2-7	CASSLDSPVGISGSTYEQYF	TGTGCCAGCAGCTTAGATTCCCCCGTCGGAATTAGCGGGAGCACCTACGAGCAGTACTTC
.	TRBD2	TRBV15	TRBJ2-1	CATSRGDSGSNEQFF	TGTGCCACCAGCAGAGGTGATAGCGGGAGCAATGAGCAGTTCTTC
.	.	TRBV7-8	TRBJ1-2	CASSSGGYDGYTF	TGTGCCAGCAGCTCTGGGGGGTACGATGGCTACACCTTC
.	TRBD2	TRBV7-6	TRBJ2-1	CASSLGLAGGQNPNEQFF	TGTGCCAGCAGCTTAGGGCTAGCGGGAGGGCAAAACCCCAATGAGCAGTTCTTC
.	TRBD2	TRBV25-1	TRBJ2-5	CASSESLAGEETQYF	TGTGCCAGCAGTGAGTCTCTAGCGGGAGAAGAGACCCAGTACTTC
few	TRBD2	TRBV10-3	TRBJ2-1	CAISAPAGVYNEQFF	TGTGCCATCAGTGCCCCAGCGGGGGTCTACAATGAGCAGTTCTTC
few	.	TRBV5-1	TRBJ1-1	CASSQTPGPEAFF	TGCGCCAGCAGCCAGACCCCAGGGCCTGAAGCTTTCTTT
.	.	TRBV6-2/TRBV6-3	TRBJ2-1	CASSYESSYNEQFF	TGTGCCAGCAGTTACGAGAGCTCCTACAATGAGCAGTTCTTC
.	.	TRBV25-1	TRBJ1-3	CASSRGYSSGNTIYF	TGTGCCAGCAGCAGGGGTTATAGCTCTGGAAACACCATATATTTT
.	.	TRBV28	TRBJ2-1	CASSLYAQEQFF	TGTGCCAGCAGCTTATACGCCCAGGAGCAGTTCTTC
.	.	TRBV6-5	TRBJ1-1	CASSYSRTVEAFF	TGTGCCAGCAGTTACTCCCGGACAGTTGAAGCTTTCTTT
.	.	TRBV9	TRBJ1-3	CASSVEQAGNTIYF	TGTGCCAGCAGCGTAGAACAGGCCGGAAACACCATATATTTT
.	.	TRBV5-1	TRBJ2-5	CASSLGAQETQYF	TGCGCCAGCAGCTTGGGAGCACAAGAGACCCAGTACTTC
.	TRBD2	TRBV6-2/TRBV6-3	TRBJ2-3	CASSYAGDTPSTDTQYF	TGTGCCAGCAGTTACGCGGGAGACACTCCATCCACAGATACGCAGTATTTT
.	.	TRBV10-1	TRBJ2-1	CASSSRTRPEQFF	TGCGCCAGCAGTTCCAGGACACGGCCGGAGCAGTTCTTC
.	TRBD1	TRBV2	TRBJ2-7	CASPGRDREVPKGGIPHYEQYF	TGTGCCAGCCCAGGCCGGGACAGGGAAGTCCCCAAGGGAGGGATCCCCCACTACGAGCAGTACTTC
.	TRBD1	TRBV5-1	TRBJ2-1	CASSLRDRDNNEQFF	TGCGCCAGCAGCTTGAGGGACAGGGACAACAATGAGCAGTTCTTC
.	.	TRBV2	TRBJ2-1	CASSPKTTNNEQFF	TGTGCCAGCAGTCCTAAGACTACCAACAATGAGCAGTTCTTC
.	.	TRBV28	TRBJ2-7	CASSLPPGQGQSGEQYF	TGTGCCAGCAGTTTACCCCCTGGGCAGGGCCAATCTGGGGAGCAGTACTTC
.	TRBD2	TRBV19	TRBJ2-1	CASSVLGLAGVSEQFF	TGTGCCAGTAGTGTCCTGGGACTAGCGGGAGTAAGTGAGCAGTTCTTC
once	TRBD2	TRBV7-3	TRBJ2-3	CASSPSPGLAGADTQYF	TGTGCCAGCAGCCCTTCCCCCGGACTAGCGGGAGCAGATACGCAGTATTTT
many	.	TRBV28	TRBJ2-3	CASSPPGSDTQYF	TGTGCCAGCAGTCCCCCAGGGTCAGATACGCAGTATTTT